The next 20 T cell receptor beta chains were all read from a single sample in a study of response to subunit inactivated influenza vaccine. TCRdb reprocessed the RT-PCR reads via MiXCR and lists one record per CDR3 protein. The table records approximately 570,000 distinct CDR3 sequences, 7.6% of them present only once. Sequencing used PBMCs from blood, obtained about 23 months after vaccination. Receptors were obtained from a man in his fifties or sixties who received an inactivated influenza vaccine.

This clonotype appeared many times. The chain joins TRBV20-1 to TRBJ2-5; 10 bases line up with TRBD1. The CDR3 contains 14 residues. Germline V lookup: CDR1 DFQATT, CDR2 SNEGSKA (reference sequence). J was trimmed by 4 bases and V by 3 bases; bases with no gene match: 5. CDR3 in DNA: TGCAGTGCTAGGGGACAGGGGTTTGTAGAGACCCAGTACTTC. Translated: CSARGQGFVETQYF.

This clonotype was counted only a few times. V is TRBV20-1 and J is TRBJ2-5; 8 nucleotides align to TRBD1. Unmatched junction bases numbered 13, after V lost 3 bases and J lost 4 bases. The CDR3 runs 16 residues. CDR1 is DFQATT and CDR2 is SNEGSKA in the germline V gene (reference sequence). CDR3 DNA sequence: TGCAGTGCTAGCTCTGGACAGGGTATTTTATCAGAGACCCAGTACTTC. Its protein product is CSASSGQGILSETQYF.

This clonotype was recorded a few times. The chain is built from TRBV6-2 or TRBV6-3 and TRBJ2-5; 9 nucleotides agree with TRBD2. In germline, CDR1 is MNHEY, CDR2 SVGEGT. Germline trimming cut 7 bases from V and 4 bases from J; bases unmatched to any gene: 10. The CDR3 runs 15 residues. The CDR3 sequence is CASKASGGQRETQYF. CDR3 bases: TGTGCCAGCAAGGCCAGCGGGGGGCAACGAGAGACCCAGTACTTC.

A few counts support this clonotype. V is TRBV2 and J is TRBJ1-5, with D possibly TRBD1 on 6 matching bases. Germline CDR1 is SNHLY and CDR2 is FYNNEI. Trimming removed 2 bases from V and 7 bases from J, with 15 bases in between. This CDR3 contains 15 residues. The CDR3 is CASSERAGQGQPQHF. CDR3 nucleotide sequence: TGTGCCAGCAGTGAAAGGGCGGGGCAGGGGCAGCCCCAGCATTTT.

The genes are TRBV7-6 and TRBJ2-1; 11 bases are a match to TRBD2. V dropped 6 bases and J dropped 8; count of bases not matched to a gene: 6. The CDR3 covers 14 residues. Germline V gene lookup returns CDR1 SGHVS and CDR2 FNYEAQ. This CDR3 is CASSFSGGVDEQFF. CDR3 nucleotides: TGTGCCAGCAGTTTTAGCGGGGGGGTCGATGAGCAGTTCTTC.

At least ten counts were recorded for this clonotype. The CDR3: CASSQRDNQPQHF. DNA of the CDR3: TGCGCCAGCAGCCAGAGGGACAATCAGCCCCAGCATTTT. The chain recombines TRBV4-1 with TRBJ1-5, with unresolved D. This CDR3 has 13 residues. Germline CDR1 and CDR2: MGHRA and YSYEKL. Trimming removed 3 bases at V and 3 bases at J, with 6 bases between.

This clonotype was detected many times. The genes are TRBV6-5 and TRBJ1-2; D is unclear. CDR3 length equals 15 residues. Looked up from germline, CDR1 is MNHEY and CDR2 is SVGAGI. The V end lost 0 bases, the J end lost 8 bases, and 16 bases lay between the germline ends. DNA for the CDR3: TGTGCCAGCAGTTACTCCACCGCGGGTTCAAGAGGCTACACCTTC. Translation gives CASSYSTAGSRGYTF.

The chain combines TRBV2 with TRBJ2-7, with a weak D call TRBD1 (5 bases). V was pared by 4 bases and J by 2 bases, with 12 bases between. CDR1 and CDR2 (germline): SNHLY, FYNNEI. CDR3 length: 14 amino acids. CDR3 nucleotide sequence: TGTGCCAGCAGTGTTGGGGCTTTGACCTACGAGCAGTACTTC. As protein: CASSVGALTYEQYF.

The rearrangement joins TRBV4-3 to TRBJ1-4, with unresolved D. The CDR3 loop spans 17 amino acids. Germline loops: CDR1 LGHNA, CDR2 YSLEER. V lost 0 bases, J lost 4 bases, and 15 bases lay in between. The CDR3 bases are TGCGCCAGCAGCCAAGAACAACCGGCTCTTGGTAATGAAAAACTGTTTTTT. It is translated as CASSQEQPALGNEKLFF.

This clonotype showed up just once. This may be a read error: a much more frequent sequence differs by one nucleotide. Because the CDR3 is missing its conserved closing phenylalanine or tryptophan, this is likely a read error. V usage is TRBV6-5 and J usage is TRBJ2-3; either TRBD1 or TRBD2 may supply D (5 bases each). Looked up from germline, CDR1 is MNHEY and CDR2 is SVGAGI. This CDR3 spans 16 amino acids. V was cut by 0 bases and J by 0 bases, with 10 bases left in between. The CDR3 sequence is CASSYSSWGSTDTQYS. CDR3 nucleotides: TGTGCCAGCAGTTACTCGTCTTGGGGGAGCACAGATACGCAGTATTCT.

This clonotype has ten or more counts. The genes are TRBV5-1 and TRBJ2-7; TRBD2 agrees at 8 bases. Germline V CDR1 and CDR2: SGHRS, YFSETQ. The trim removed 5 bases at V and 2 bases at J, leaving 6 bases unmatched. The CDR3 is 14 residues long. The DNA of the CDR3 is TGCGCCAGCAGTAGCGGGAATGAGCCCTACGAGCAGTACTTC. As protein: CASSSGNEPYEQYF.

This clonotype came up many times. This chain uses TRBV4-2 with TRBJ1-5; no firm D call. This CDR3 is 14 amino acids long. Deletions cut 0 bases from V and 5 bases from J, with 8 bases between. Germline V gives CDR1 LGHNA, CDR2 YNFKEQ. CDR3 coding DNA: TGTGCCAGCAGCCAAGATGCTCCACATCAGCCCCAGCATTTT. Its protein is CASSQDAPHQPQHF.

This clonotype turned up a few times. The rearrangement links TRBV10-3 to TRBJ1-1; 8 bases agree with TRBD1. Germline CDR1 ENHRY, CDR2 SYGVKD. The junction had 10 bases not matched to a gene; V was cut back by 0 bases and J by 10 bases. CDR3 length equals 15 residues. DNA of the CDR3: TGTGCCATCAGTGAGTCAAAGACAGGGGTAGTCGTAGCTTTCTTT. It encodes CAISESKTGVVVAFF.

This clonotype was counted a few times. The chain recombines TRBV20-1 with TRBJ1-5, with D hard to call. The germline V gene has CDR1 DFQATT and CDR2 SNEGSKA (reference sequence). CDR3 length: 14 amino acids. Trimming took off 6 bases at V and 0 bases at J, with 12 bases between the two ends. The CDR3 protein is CSAKNRVSNQPQHF. The CDR3 bases are TGCAGTGCGAAAAACAGAGTTAGCAATCAGCCCCAGCATTTT.

This clonotype was recorded at least ten times. This chain uses TRBV12-3 or TRBV12-4 with TRBJ2-5; D possibly uses TRBD1 or TRBD2 (5 bases each). The CDR3 loop spans 16 amino acids. The ends were cut back, 3 bases at V and 4 bases at J, with 18 bases in the middle. CDR3 loop: CASSFRASRAGETQYF. Written as DNA, the CDR3 is TGTGCCAGCAGTTTCCGAGCGAGCAGGGCGGGAGAGACCCAGTACTTC.

The sample holds many counts of this clonotype. This sequence joins TRBV4-1 and TRBJ1-2; a possible D gene is TRBD1 (5 bases). The V and J ends lost 0 bases and 6 bases respectively, with 11 bases between them. The CDR3 consists of 14 residues. Germline lookup yields CDR1 MGHRA and CDR2 YSYEKL. The CDR3 DNA reads TGCGCCAGCAGCCAAGAAGGTCCAGGGAATGGCTACACCTTC. Encoded protein: CASSQEGPGNGYTF.

This clonotype was picked up a small number of times. The chain couples TRBV19 to TRBJ1-6; D perhaps matches TRBD1 (5 bases). This CDR3 comprises 15 residues. V lost 3 bases to trimming and J lost 5 bases, with 11 bases between them. Per germline, CDR1 LNHDA and CDR2 SQIVND (reference sequence). Here the CDR3 reads CASSISGRDNSPLHF. CDR3 sequence (DNA): TGTGCCAGTAGTATTTCGGGACGAGATAATTCACCCCTCCACTTT.

This clonotype appeared many times. The gene calls are TRBV12-3 or TRBV12-4 and TRBJ1-4; D is undetermined. CDR3 length equals 14 residues. Trimming pared 3 bases from V and 0 bases from J, leaving 5 bases between. CDR3 amino acids: CASSLLATNEKLFF. Here the CDR3 DNA reads TGTGCCAGCAGTTTGCTCGCAACTAATGAAAAACTGTTTTTT.

This clonotype came up many times. The rearrangement links TRBV28 to TRBJ2-2, with TRBD1 matching over 8 bases. The ends lost 5 bases at V and 8 bases at J; junction bases unmatched: 10. This CDR3 has 15 residues. The germline CDR1 and CDR2 sequences are MDHEN and SYDVKM. The DNA of the CDR3 is TGTGCCAGCAGTCAACCCCCGGACAGGGCAGGGGAGCTGTTTTTT. Encoded protein: CASSQPPDRAGELFF.

In this sample, this clonotype turned up a few times. V gene TRBV3-1 combines with J gene TRBJ2-3; TRBD2 matches at 12 bases. This CDR3 spans 17 amino acids. Germline values: CDR1 LGHDT, CDR2 YNNKEL (reference sequence). The ends lost 3 bases at V and 5 bases at J; junction bases unmatched: 9. CDR3 protein: CASSHFRTSGNGDTQYF. DNA of the CDR3: TGTGCCAGCAGCCACTTTAGGACTAGCGGGAATGGAGATACGCAGTATTTT.